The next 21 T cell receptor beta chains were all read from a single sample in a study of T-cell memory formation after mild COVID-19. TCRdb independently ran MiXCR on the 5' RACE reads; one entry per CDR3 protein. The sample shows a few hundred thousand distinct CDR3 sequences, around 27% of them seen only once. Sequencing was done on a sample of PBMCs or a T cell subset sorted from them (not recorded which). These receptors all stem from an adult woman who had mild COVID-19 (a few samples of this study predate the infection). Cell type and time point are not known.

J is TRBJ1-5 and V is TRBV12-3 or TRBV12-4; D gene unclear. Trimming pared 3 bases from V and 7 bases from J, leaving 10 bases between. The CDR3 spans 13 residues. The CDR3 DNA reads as TGTGCCAGCAGTTTGAATGCGGGGCAGCCCCAGCATTTT. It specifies CASSLNAGQPQHF.

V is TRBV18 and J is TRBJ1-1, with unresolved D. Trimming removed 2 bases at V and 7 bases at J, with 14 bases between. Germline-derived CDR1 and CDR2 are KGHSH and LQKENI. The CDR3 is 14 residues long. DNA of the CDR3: TGTGCCAGCTCACCAACGGCCTCAATCGGTGAAGCTTTCTTT. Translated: CASSPTASIGEAFF.

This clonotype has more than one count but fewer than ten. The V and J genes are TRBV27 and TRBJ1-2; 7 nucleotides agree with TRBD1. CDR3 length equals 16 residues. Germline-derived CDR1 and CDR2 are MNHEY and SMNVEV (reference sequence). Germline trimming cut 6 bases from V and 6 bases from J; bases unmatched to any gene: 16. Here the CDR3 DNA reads TGTGCCAGCAGAAATTCCGGGACAGCCGCCCCCCATGGCTACACCTTC. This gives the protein CASRNSGTAAPHGYTF.

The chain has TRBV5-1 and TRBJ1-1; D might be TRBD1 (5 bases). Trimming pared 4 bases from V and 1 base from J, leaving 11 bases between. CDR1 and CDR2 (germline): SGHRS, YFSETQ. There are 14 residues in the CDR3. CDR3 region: CASSPGHGNTEAFF. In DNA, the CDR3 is TGCGCCAGCAGCCCAGGACATGGGAACACTGAAGCTTTCTTT.

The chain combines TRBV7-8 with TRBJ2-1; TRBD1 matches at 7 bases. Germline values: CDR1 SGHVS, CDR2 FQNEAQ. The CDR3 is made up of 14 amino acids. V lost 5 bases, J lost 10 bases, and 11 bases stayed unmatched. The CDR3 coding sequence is TGTGCCAGCAGCGCCGTCACAGGGGTTAGCGAGCAGTTCTTC. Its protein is CASSAVTGVSEQFF.

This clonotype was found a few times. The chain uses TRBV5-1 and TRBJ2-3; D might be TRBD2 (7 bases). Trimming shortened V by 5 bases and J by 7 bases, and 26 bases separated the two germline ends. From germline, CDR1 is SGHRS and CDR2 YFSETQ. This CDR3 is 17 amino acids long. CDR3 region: CASRDQWGGPSSNTQYF. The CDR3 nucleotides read TGCGCCAGCAGGGACCAATGGGGGGGGCCGAGTTCGAATACGCAGTATTTT.

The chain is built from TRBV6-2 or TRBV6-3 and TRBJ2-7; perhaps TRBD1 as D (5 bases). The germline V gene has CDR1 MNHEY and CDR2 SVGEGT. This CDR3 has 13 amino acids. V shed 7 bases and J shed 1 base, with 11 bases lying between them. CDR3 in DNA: TGTGCCAGCATACGGCAGGGTTCCTACGAGCAGTACTTC. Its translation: CASIRQGSYEQYF.

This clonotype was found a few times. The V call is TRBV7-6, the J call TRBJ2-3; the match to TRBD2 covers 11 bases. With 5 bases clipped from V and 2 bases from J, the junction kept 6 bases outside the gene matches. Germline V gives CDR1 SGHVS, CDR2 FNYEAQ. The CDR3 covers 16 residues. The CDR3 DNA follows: TGTGCCAGCAGCCCACTGACTAGCGGGACCACAGATACGCAGTATTTT. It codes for CASSPLTSGTTDTQYF.

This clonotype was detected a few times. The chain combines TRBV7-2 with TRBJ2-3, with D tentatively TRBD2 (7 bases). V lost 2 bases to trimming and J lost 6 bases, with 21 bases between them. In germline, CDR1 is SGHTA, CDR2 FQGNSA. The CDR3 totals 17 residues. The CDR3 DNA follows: TGTGCCAGCAGCTTATCTTCGGGGGGCCTCCCCACGGATACGCAGTATTTT. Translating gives CASSLSSGGLPTDTQYF.

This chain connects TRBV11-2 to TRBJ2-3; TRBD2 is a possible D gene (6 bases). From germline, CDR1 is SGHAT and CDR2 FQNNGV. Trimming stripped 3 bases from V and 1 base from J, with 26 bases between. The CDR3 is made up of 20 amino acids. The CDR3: CASSFRLGTDPWGGTDTQYF. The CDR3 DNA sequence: TGTGCCAGCAGCTTCCGCCTCGGGACTGATCCTTGGGGGGGCACAGATACGCAGTATTTT. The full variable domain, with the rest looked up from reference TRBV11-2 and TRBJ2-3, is EAGVAQSPRYKIIEKRQSVAFWCNPISGHATLYWYQQILGQGPKLLIQFQNNGVVDDSQLPKDRFSAERLKGVDSTLKIQPAKLEDSAVYLCASSFRLGTDPWGGTDTQYFGPGTRLTVL.

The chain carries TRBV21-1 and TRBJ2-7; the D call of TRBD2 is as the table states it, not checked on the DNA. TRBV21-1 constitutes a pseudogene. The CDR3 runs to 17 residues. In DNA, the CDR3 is TGTGCCAGCAGCAAAGAGACGGCCCGACAGATTCCTTACGAGCAGTACTTC. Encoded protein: CASSKETARQIPYEQYF.

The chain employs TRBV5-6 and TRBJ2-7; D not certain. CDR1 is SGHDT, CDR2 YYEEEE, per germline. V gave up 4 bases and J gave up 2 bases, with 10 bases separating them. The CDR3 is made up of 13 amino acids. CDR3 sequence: CASSAYKAYEQYF. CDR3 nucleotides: TGTGCCAGCAGCGCGTATAAAGCCTACGAGCAGTACTTC.

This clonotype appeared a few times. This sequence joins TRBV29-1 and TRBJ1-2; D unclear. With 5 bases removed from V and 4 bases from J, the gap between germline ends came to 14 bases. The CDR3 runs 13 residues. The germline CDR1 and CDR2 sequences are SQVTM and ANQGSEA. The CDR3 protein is CSVLTRGSYGYTF. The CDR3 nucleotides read TGCAGCGTTTTGACAAGAGGGAGCTATGGCTACACCTTC.

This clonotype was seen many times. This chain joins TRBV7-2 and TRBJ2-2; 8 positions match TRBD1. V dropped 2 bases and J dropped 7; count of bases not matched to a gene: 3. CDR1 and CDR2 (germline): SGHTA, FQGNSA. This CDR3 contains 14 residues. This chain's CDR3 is CASSLQGAVGELFF. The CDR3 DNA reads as TGTGCCAGCAGCTTACAGGGGGCGGTCGGGGAGCTGTTTTTT.

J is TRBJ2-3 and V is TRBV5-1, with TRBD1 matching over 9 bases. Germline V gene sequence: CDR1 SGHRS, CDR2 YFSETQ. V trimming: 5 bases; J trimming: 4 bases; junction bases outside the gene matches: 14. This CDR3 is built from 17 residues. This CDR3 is CASSQTGGPEGADTQYF. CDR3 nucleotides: TGCGCCAGCAGTCAAACAGGGGGCCCGGAGGGTGCAGATACGCAGTATTTT. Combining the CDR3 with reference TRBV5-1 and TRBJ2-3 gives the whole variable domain KAGVTQTPRYLIKTRGQQVTLSCSPISGHRSVSWYQQTPGQGLQFLFEYFSETQRNKGNFPGRFSGRQFSNSRSEMNVSTLELGDSALYLCASSQTGGPEGADTQYFGPGTRLTVL.

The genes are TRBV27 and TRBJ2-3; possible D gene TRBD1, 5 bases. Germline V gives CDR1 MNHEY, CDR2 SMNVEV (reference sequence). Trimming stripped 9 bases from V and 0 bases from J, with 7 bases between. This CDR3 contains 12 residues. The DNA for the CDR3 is TGTGCCAGGAAGGGGAGCACAGATACGCAGTATTTT. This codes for CARKGSTDTQYF.

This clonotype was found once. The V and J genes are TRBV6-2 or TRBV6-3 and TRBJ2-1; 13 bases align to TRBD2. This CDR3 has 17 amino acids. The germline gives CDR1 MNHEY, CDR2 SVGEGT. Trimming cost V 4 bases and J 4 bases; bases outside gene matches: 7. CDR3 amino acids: CASSSFPGLAGYNEQFF. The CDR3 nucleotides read TGTGCCAGCAGTTCGTTTCCGGGACTAGCGGGATACAATGAGCAGTTCTTC.

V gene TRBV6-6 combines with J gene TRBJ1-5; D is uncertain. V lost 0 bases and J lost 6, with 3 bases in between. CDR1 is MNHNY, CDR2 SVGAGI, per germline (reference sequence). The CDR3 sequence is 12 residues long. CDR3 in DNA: TGTGCCAGCAGTTACTCGGGTCAGCCCCAGCATTTT. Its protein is CASSYSGQPQHF.

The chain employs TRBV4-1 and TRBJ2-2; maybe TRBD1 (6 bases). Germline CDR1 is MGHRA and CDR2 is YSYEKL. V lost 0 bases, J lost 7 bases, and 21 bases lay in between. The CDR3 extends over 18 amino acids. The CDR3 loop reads CASSQDSWDMMGHGELFF. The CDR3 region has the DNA TGCGCCAGCAGCCAAGATTCCTGGGACATGATGGGTCACGGGGAGCTGTTTTTT.

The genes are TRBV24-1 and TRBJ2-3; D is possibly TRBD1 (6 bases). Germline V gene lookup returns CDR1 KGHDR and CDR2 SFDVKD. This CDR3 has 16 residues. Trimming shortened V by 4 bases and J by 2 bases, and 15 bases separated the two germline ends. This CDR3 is CATSDQGTWHTDTQYF. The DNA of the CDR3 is TGTGCCACCAGTGACCAAGGGACATGGCACACAGATACGCAGTATTTT.

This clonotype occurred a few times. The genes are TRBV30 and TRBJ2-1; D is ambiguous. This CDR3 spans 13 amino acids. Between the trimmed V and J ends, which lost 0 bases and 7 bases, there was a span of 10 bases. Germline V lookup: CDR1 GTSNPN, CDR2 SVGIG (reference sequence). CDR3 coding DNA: TGTGCCTGGAGTGTAATCCCGGGTAATGAGCAGTTCTTC. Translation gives CAWSVIPGNEQFF.